The present T cell receptor (beta chain) was sequenced within a study of chemoradiotherapy in HPV16-positive cancers. Whole-study results and caveats: Non-HPV-specific T cells did not expand in tumors during treatment, whereas candidate HPV-specific clones and E7-related motifs did.

Sequencing was performed with immunoSEQ multiplex PCR; in TCRdb, only in-frame clones are kept and a portion is missing. This table holds several thousand clones, under 80% found once. CDR1 is SGHRS and CDR2 is YFSETQ in the germline V gene. The CDR3 has 14 residues. Trimming took 2 bases from V and 1 from J, leaving 9 bases between them. As regards this clone: The antigen remains undetermined.

The chain uses TRBV5-1 and TRBJ1-1; D is uncertain. Sampling took place from a patient who underwent chemoradiotherapy. The receptor was isolated from a human donor with HPV-associated anogenital cancer. The CDR3 bases are TGCGCCAGCAGCTTCACTGGAGGGAACACTGAAGCTTTCTTT. It translates to CASSFTGGNTEAFF.